This T cell receptor beta chain derives from a study of shared clonotypes between healthy human individuals. Template for every sorted-subset replicate PCR totaled approximately 0.2 ug DNA, some 30,000 T cell genomes. Profiling relied on immunoSEQ multiplex PCR, and the TCRdb table lists in-frame clones only, not all of them. Of 300,000 to 400,000 clones listed, over 65% are singletons. Trimming removed 7 bases at V and 8 bases at J, with 20 bases between. Germline V CDR1 and CDR2: LNHDA, SQIVND (reference sequence). This CDR3 contains 14 residues. Only Caucasian adults living in Nashville, Tennessee served as donors. As to this clone: What it binds is unknown.

Study-wide results and limits: Larger richness was generally estimated for naive than memory subsets. Between a handful of donors, naive CD4 clonotypes were shared at a level of about 5%.

This receptor was taken from a man younger than 40 in good health. The sample consisted of memory CD4+ T cells sorted from blood. The subset: CD45RA-negative fraction. The chain carries TRBV19 and TRBJ1-1; perhaps TRBD1 as D (5 bases). The CDR3 loop reads CASIQGIGWPEAFF. The CDR3 DNA follows: TGTGCCAGTATTCAGGGTATAGGTTGGCCGGAAGCTTTCTTT.